Sequencing of this T cell receptor (beta chain) was carried out in a study of T cells in Graves' hyperthyroidism and ophthalmopathy. Study-level information: Peripheral blood was secured at the point of initial diagnosis, before any treatment.

Study-wide points: Also found in blood were most expanded thyroid clonotypes above 0.001.

There were TCR beta CDR3 regions amplified from RNA transcripts. First-round RT-PCR of the TCR CDR3 relied on the HTBI primer set. MiXCR, applied by TCRdb to the multiplex PCR reads, yields one record per CDR3 protein. The data show roughly 290,000 distinct CDR3 sequences, with around 15% seen just once and 7.9% held by the top ten. This clonotype was found a few times. Its specificity is not known. V lost 5 bases and J lost 6; bases outside the gene matches: 15. Germline values: CDR1 MNHEY, CDR2 SMNVEV (reference sequence). This CDR3 has 18 residues. The study excluded patients with uncontrolled infection, other autoimmune disease, pregnancy or lactation.

The sequence was obtained from a woman between 35 and 50 years old with Graves' hyperthyroidism. The sequenced sample was blood. The rearrangement joins TRBV27 to TRBJ2-3, with 12 bases matching TRBD2. Written as DNA, the CDR3 is TGTGCCAGCAGTCCCCGAAGGCTAGCGGGAGGGCCGTTGGATACGCAGTATTTT. This codes for CASSPRRLAGGPLDTQYF.